The next 8 T cell receptor beta chains were all read from a single sample in a study of blood T cells in healthy people across ages (dated by TCRdb to between 2014 and 2016). Library generation was performed with 5' RACE. Sequencing instrument: Illumina HiSeq 2500. A second PCR of roughly 7 to 11 cycles was performed with a sample-barcoded 5' primer and a J-beta primer mix. The public reads were reanalyzed by TCRdb: fastp trimming at Q25, MiXCR alignment, in-frame beta chains only. Each CDR3 protein appears once, grouped with its most common genes and DNA. Counted in this sample were roughly 500,000 distinct CDR3 sequences; nearly 25% of them appeared once. Just under 9% of the sample is held by the ten biggest clonotypes. The sample was also reused in another study, on T cells of mothers and their children.

Sequenced: blood. The receptors were sampled from a boy younger than 18 in good health.

The chain's CDR3 is CSALRGTEKTQYF. The CDR3 DNA follows: TGCAGTGCTCTCCGGGGCACTGAAAAGACCCAGTACTTC. This chain links TRBV20-1 with TRBJ2-5; D could derive from TRBD1 or TRBD2 (5 bases each). Trimming shortened V by 5 bases and J by 6 bases, and 16 bases separated the two germline ends. Germline loops: CDR1 DFQATT, CDR2 SNEGSKA (reference sequence). This CDR3 is 13 amino acids long.

The V call is TRBV29-1, the J call TRBJ2-7; D possibly corresponds to TRBD1 (6 bases). Trimming shortened V by 3 bases and J by 6 bases, and 18 bases separated the two germline ends. Germline loops: CDR1 SQVTM, CDR2 ANQGSEA. The CDR3 has 14 residues. The CDR3 DNA sequence: TGCAGCGTTGAGGTAGGGGGATCCTGGGGCGAGCAGTACTTC. Translation: CSVEVGGSWGEQYF.

The V call is TRBV28, the J call TRBJ2-7; 7 bases map to TRBD2. J lost 4 bases, V lost 7 bases, and 16 bases had no gene match. The CDR3 is 16 amino acids. Germline V gene data show CDR1 as MDHEN and CDR2 as SYDVKM. The CDR3 DNA follows: TGTGCCAGCACCTCCCCTGGGGCGTGGGGAGGGTACGAGCAGTACTTC. This codes for CASTSPGAWGGYEQYF. Together with reference TRBV28 and TRBJ2-7, the CDR3 gives the full variable domain: DVKVTQSSRYLVKRTGEKVFLECVQDMDHENMFWYRQDPGLGLRLIYFSYDVKMKEKGDIPEGYSVSREKKERFSLILESASTNQTSMYLCASTSPGAWGGYEQYFGPGTRLTVT.

V and J are TRBV7-2 and TRBJ1-4, with unresolved D. This CDR3 spans 17 amino acids. Trimming shortened V by 5 bases and J by 0 bases, and 16 bases separated the two germline ends. Germline V gene lookup returns CDR1 SGHTA and CDR2 FQGNSA. DNA for the CDR3: TGTGCCAGCAGCCCCATGGGGTTCGGTGCAACTAATGAAAAACTGTTTTTT. Translating gives CASSPMGFGATNEKLFF.

CDR3 sequence (DNA): TGTGCCAGCAGCATCCCGGTGGGGACACGACCTTACAATGAGCAGTTCTTC. This translates into CASSIPVGTRPYNEQFF. The rearrangement uses TRBV21-1 and TRBJ2-1; the listed D gene, TRBD1, was not tested against the DNA. TRBV21-1 is labeled a pseudogene. The CDR3 is 17 amino acids.

The chain recombines TRBV27 with TRBJ2-3; the D gene is possibly TRBD1 (5 bases). The germline V gene has CDR1 MNHEY and CDR2 SMNVEV (reference sequence). The CDR3 covers 14 residues. V lost 9 bases, J lost 3 bases, and 16 bases lay in between. CDR3 coding DNA: TGTGCCAGTACTGATAGGGGAACTACAGATACGCAGTATTTT. This encodes CASTDRGTTDTQYF.

This clonotype has a handful of counts. The rearrangement uses TRBV3-1 and TRBJ1-1; no firm D call. Germline V gene sequence: CDR1 LGHDT, CDR2 YNNKEL (reference sequence). CDR3 length: 17 amino acids. The V end was cut by 1 base, the J end by 0 bases, with 15 bases between. CDR3 in amino acids: CASSQVNGNRLNTEAFF. The CDR3 nucleotides are TGTGCCAGCAGCCAAGTGAATGGGAACAGATTGAACACTGAAGCTTTCTTT. Supplemented by reference TRBV3-1 and TRBJ1-1, the full variable domain reads DTAVSQTPKYLVTQMGNDKSIKCEQNLGHDTMYWYKQDSKKFLKIMFSYNNKELIINETVPNRFSPKSPDKAHLNLHINSLELGDSAVYFCASSQVNGNRLNTEAFFGQGTRLTVV.

The J gene is TRBJ1-2, the V gene TRBV7-2; TRBD1 is a possible D gene (6 bases). The CDR3 sequence is 16 residues long. Trimming shortened V by 1 base and J by 4 bases, and 16 bases separated the two germline ends. From germline, CDR1 is SGHTA and CDR2 FQGNSA. As DNA, the CDR3 is TGTGCCAGCAGCTTAGGGCCTGGGACACCGATCTATGGCTACACCTTC. Translated, it gives CASSLGPGTPIYGYTF.